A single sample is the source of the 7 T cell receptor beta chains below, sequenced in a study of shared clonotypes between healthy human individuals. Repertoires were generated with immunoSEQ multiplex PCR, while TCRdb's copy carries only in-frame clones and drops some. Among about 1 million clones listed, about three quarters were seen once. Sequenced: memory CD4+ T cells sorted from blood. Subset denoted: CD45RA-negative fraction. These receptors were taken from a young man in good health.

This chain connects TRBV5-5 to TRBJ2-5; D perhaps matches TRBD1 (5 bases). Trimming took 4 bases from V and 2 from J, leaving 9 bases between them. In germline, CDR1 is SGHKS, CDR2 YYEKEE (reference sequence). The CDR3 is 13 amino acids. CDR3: CASSRTPQETQYF. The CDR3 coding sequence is TGTGCCAGCAGCCGGACACCTCAAGAGACCCAGTACTTC. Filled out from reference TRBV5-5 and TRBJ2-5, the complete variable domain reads DAGVTQSPTHLIKTRGQQVTLRCSPISGHKSVSWYQQVLGQGPQFIFQYYEKEERGRGNFPDRFSARQFPNYSSELNVNALLLGDSALYLCASSRTPQETQYFGPGTRLLVL.

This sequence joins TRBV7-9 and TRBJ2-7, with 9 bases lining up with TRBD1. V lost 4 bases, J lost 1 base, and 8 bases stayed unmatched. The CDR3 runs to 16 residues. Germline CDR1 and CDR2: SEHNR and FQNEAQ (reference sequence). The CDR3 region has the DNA TGTGCCAGCAGCTCGACAGGACAGGGGATGTCCTACGAGCAGTACTTC. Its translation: CASSSTGQGMSYEQYF.

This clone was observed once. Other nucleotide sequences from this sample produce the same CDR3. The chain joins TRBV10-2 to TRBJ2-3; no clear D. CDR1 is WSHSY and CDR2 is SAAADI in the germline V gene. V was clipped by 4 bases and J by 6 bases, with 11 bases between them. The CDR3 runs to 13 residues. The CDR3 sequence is CASSVSLSDTQYF. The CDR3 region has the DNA TGCGCCAGCAGTGTTAGCCTATCGGATACGCAGTATTTT.

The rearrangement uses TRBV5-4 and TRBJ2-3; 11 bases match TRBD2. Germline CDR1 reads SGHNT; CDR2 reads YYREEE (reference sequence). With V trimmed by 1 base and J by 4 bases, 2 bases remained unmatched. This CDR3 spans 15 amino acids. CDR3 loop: CASSLLAGGPDTQYF. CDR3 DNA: TGTGCCAGCAGCTTGCTAGCGGGAGGACCAGATACGCAGTATTTT.

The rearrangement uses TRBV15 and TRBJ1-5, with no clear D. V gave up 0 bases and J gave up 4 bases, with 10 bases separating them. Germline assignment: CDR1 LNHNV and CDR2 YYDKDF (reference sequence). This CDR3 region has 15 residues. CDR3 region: CATSRDSVRNQPQHF. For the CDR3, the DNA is TGTGCCACCAGCAGAGACTCTGTTCGGAATCAGCCCCAGCATTTT.

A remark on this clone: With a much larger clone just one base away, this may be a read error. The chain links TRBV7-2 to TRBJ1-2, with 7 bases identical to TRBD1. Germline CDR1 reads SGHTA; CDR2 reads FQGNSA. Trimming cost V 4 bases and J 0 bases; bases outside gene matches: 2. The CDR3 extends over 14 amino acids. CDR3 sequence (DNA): TGTGCCAGCAGCTACGGGACAGCTAACTATGGCTACACCTTC. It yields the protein CASSYGTANYGYTF.

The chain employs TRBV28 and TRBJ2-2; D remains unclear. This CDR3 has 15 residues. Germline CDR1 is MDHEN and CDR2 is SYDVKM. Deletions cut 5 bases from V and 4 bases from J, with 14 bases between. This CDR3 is CASSLVDPITGELFF. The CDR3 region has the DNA TGTGCCAGCAGTCTAGTAGACCCGATCACCGGGGAGCTGTTTTTT.